Listed below are T cell receptor beta chains from one sample, sequenced in a study of T cell responses to AZD1222 COVID-19 vaccine. Libraries were prepared by immunoSEQ multiplex PCR; TCRdb keeps only in-frame clonotypes and omits some of them. The sample holds about 50,000 clones, 70% to 90% seen once. The material was peripheral blood, obtained on day 0 of AZD1222 vaccination. These TCRs come from an adult in good health. Each CDR3 is given with its conserved first and last residue. The D gene is left open where the match is weak. Only part of the rows carry a size: once, few, many, or a class if the clone is expanded.

D	J	size	length	V	DNA	CDR3
TRBD1	TRBJ2-1	NA	11	TRBV29-1	TGCAGCGTGGAAACAGGGGGAAGGCAGTTCTTC	CSVETGGRQFF
TRBD2	TRBJ2-1	NA	15	TRBV10-1	TGCGCCAGCAGTCCTCTAGCGGGGAGTAACAATGAGCAGTTCTTC	CASSPLAGSNNEQFF
NA	TRBJ2-7	NA	15	TRBV6-1	TGTGCCAGCAGTGAATCTGTCAGGGGACACTACGAGCAGTACTTC	CASSESVRGHYEQYF
TRBD1	TRBJ2-2	NA	17	TRBV6-6	TGTGCCAGCAGTCGGGGGTTGGGACAGGGGAACACCGGGGAGCTGTTTTTT	CASSRGLGQGNTGELFF
NA	TRBJ1-1	NA	13	TRBV5-4	TGTGCCAGCAGCAGAGCAGGTAACACTGAAGCTTTCTTT	CASSRAGNTEAFF
NA	TRBJ2-6	NA	18	TRBV7-2	TGTGCCAGCAGCCCAAGGGAGGCTTTTGGCTCTGGGGCCAACGTCCTGACTTTC	CASSPREAFGSGANVLTF
NA	TRBJ1-1	once	15	TRBV4-2	TGTGCCAGCAGCCAAGTCGCAGGAGACAACACTGAAGCTTTCTTT	CASSQVAGDNTEAFF
TRBD1	TRBJ1-5	NA	14	TRBV28	TGTGCCAGCAGTTGGACAGGTTACAATCAGCCCCAGCATTTT	CASSWTGYNQPQHF
NA	TRBJ1-4	NA	16	TRBV5-1	TGCGCCAGCAGCATCAACGGGGTAGCAACTAATGAAAAACTGTTTTTT	CASSINGVATNEKLFF
TRBD2	TRBJ2-1	NA	17	TRBV27	TGTGCCAGCACCCCCTATAAGGCGGGGGGCCGGAACAATGAGCAGTTCTTC	CASTPYKAGGRNNEQFF
NA	TRBJ1-4	NA	14	TRBV27	TGTGCCAGCAGCCTCAGGTTGACTAATGAAAAACTGTTTTTT	CASSLRLTNEKLFF
TRBD1	TRBJ1-3	NA	15	TRBV19	TGTGCCAGCCAACCGGGACAGGGGTTTGGAAACACCATATATTTT	CASQPGQGFGNTIYF
TRBD2	TRBJ2-7	NA	17	TRBV5-1	TGCGCCAGCAGCTTGACTCTAGCGGAATCCATCTCCTACGAGCAGTACTTC	CASSLTLAESISYEQYF
NA	TRBJ2-7	NA	12	TRBV7-9	TGTGCCAGCAGCCCCATTGGGAACGAGCAGTACTTC	CASSPIGNEQYF
TRBD2	TRBJ2-1	NA	14	TRBV10-3	TGTGCCATCCGGACTAGCGGGGGTTACAATGAGCAGTTCTTC	CAIRTSGGYNEQFF
NA	TRBJ2-3	NA	15	TRBV28	TGTGCCAGCAGTCCATTAGGGTATGAGGTAGATACGCAGTATTTT	CASSPLGYEVDTQYF
NA	TRBJ2-3	medium-sized	13	TRBV4-1	TGCGCCAGCAGCCAACAAGACACAGATACGCAGTATTTT	CASSQQDTDTQYF
NA	TRBJ2-1	NA	14	TRBV19	TGTGCCAGTAGTATTTCCTTCTACGACAATGAGCAGTTCTTC	CASSISFYDNEQFF
NA	TRBJ1-1	NA	14	TRBV9	TGTGCCAGCAGCGTAACCTGGGGGAACACTGAAGCTTTCTTT	CASSVTWGNTEAFF
NA	TRBJ1-6	NA	13	TRBV12-3/TRBV12-4	TGTGCCAGCACATCGGGTTATAATTCACCCCTCCACTTT	CASTSGYNSPLHF
NA	TRBJ2-6	NA	15	TRBV4-2	TGTGCCAGCGAACAGTACCCCTCTGGGGCCAACGTCCTGACTTTC	CASEQYPSGANVLTF
NA	TRBJ1-2	NA	12	TRBV7-9	TGTGCCAGCAGCTTATGGGATTTAGGCTACACCTTC	CASSLWDLGYTF
NA	TRBJ2-7	once	16	TRBV5-1	TGCGCCAGCAGCTTCTTACAAAAGAACCCCTTCTACGAGCAGTACTTC	CASSFLQKNPFYEQYF
NA	TRBJ1-2	NA	16	TRBV6-5	TGTGCCAGCAGTTACTCGACGGGCCCGTTTGTGGAAGGCTACACCTTC	CASSYSTGPFVEGYTF
TRBD1	TRBJ2-1	few	14	TRBV15	TGTGCCACCATGATCAGGGGGCTTGACAATGAGCAGTTCTTC	CATMIRGLDNEQFF
NA	TRBJ2-2	NA	17	TRBV6-1	TGTGCCAGCAGTGAAAATTATGCAGGGACTCTCACCGGGGAGCTGTTTTTT	CASSENYAGTLTGELFF
NA	TRBJ2-3	NA	15	TRBV6-5	TGTGCCAGCAGTTACGGGTCAGCTTTCACAGATACGCAGTATTTT	CASSYGSAFTDTQYF
NA	TRBJ1-1	NA	13	TRBV7-3	TGTGCCAGCAGCTTAGCTTTGGGGCATGAAGCTTTCTTT	CASSLALGHEAFF
TRBD1	TRBJ1-2	NA	12	TRBV28	TGTGCCAGCAGTGCCCGACAGGGAACCTACACCTTC	CASSARQGTYTF